A single T cell receptor (beta chain) is shown here with its context. A junction boundary mismatches the germline segment, possibly from a read error. This entry is derived from a study of blood T cell repertoires in COVID-19. Across the whole study: T cells, B-cell-depleted T cells, or PBMCs supplied cDNA or gDNA.

Study processing details: From reference gene primer amplification, estimates of nucleated cell counts were derived. Data came from immunoSEQ multiplex PCR; TCRdb stores just in-frame clones and leaves some out. V and J calls plus clone size are reproduced from that table; the DNA served to infer D and trimming. The sample carries about 300,000 clones, roughly 90% recorded once. This CDR3 comprises 14 residues. Germline CDR1 SGHTA, CDR2 FQGNSA. Participants' reported clinical history set cohort assignment. The chain combines TRBV7-2 with TRBJ1-1; TRBD1 matches at 8 bases. This clonotype originated in a woman aged 45 to 65 who had been exposed to COVID-19. Sequenced: PBMCs or T cells enriched from blood (not recorded which). DNA of the CDR3: TGTGCCAGCAGCTCCTCGACAGGGGCTACTGGGTTTGTCTTT. Translation: CASSSSTGATGFVF.